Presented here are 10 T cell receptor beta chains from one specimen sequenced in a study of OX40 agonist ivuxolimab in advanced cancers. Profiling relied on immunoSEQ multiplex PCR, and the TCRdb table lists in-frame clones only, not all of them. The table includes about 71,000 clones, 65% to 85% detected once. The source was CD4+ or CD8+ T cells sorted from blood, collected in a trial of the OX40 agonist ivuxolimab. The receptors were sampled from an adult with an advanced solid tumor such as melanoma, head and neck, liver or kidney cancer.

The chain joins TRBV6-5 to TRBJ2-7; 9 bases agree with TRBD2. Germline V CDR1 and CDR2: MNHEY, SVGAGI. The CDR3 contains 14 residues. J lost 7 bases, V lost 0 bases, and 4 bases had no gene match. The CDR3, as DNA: TGTGCCAGCAGTTACTCGCGGGGGGGTTGGGAGCAGTACTTC. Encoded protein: CASSYSRGGWEQYF.

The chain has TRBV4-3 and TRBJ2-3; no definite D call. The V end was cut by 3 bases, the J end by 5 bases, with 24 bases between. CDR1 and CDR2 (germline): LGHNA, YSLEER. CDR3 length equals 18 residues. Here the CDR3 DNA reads TGCGCCAGCAGCCACTCTGAATTTGGGAACCTACGAGGAGATACGCAGTATTTT. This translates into CASSHSEFGNLRGDTQYF.

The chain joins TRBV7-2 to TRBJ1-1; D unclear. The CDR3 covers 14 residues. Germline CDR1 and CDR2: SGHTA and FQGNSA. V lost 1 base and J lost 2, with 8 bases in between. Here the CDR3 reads CASSLVYRNTEAFF. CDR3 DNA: TGTGCCAGCAGCTTAGTTTACAGAAACACTGAAGCTTTCTTT.

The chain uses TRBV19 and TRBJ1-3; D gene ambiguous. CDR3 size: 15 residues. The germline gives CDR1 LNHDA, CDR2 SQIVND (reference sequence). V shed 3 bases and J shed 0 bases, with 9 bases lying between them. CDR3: CASSIGRSSGNTIYF. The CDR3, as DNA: TGTGCCAGTAGTATTGGGCGCTCCTCTGGAAACACCATATATTTT.

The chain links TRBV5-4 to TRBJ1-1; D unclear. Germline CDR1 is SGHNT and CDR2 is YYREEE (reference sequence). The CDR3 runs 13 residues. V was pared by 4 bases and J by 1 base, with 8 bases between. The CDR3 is CASSPNPNTEAFF. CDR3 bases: TGTGCCAGCAGCCCGAACCCGAACACTGAAGCTTTCTTT.

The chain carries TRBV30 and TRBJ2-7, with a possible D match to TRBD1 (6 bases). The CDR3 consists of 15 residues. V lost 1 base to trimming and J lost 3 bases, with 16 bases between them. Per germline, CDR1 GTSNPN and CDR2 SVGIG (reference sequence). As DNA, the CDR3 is TGTGCCTGGAGTGATTTGAGGGGGAGACACTACGAGCAGTACTTC. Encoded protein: CAWSDLRGRHYEQYF.

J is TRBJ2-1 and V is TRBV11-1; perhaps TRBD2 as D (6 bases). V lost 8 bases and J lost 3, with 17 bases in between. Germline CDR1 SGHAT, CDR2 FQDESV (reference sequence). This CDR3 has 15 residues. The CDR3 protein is CASRGVGGSYNEQFF. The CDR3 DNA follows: TGTGCCAGCCGCGGAGTTGGGGGGAGCTACAATGAGCAGTTCTTC.

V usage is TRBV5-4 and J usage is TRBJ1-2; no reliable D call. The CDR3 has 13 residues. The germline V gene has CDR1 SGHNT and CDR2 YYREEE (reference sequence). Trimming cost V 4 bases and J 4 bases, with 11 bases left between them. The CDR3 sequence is CASSPVRRYGYTF. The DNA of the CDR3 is TGTGCCAGCAGCCCGGTACGACGCTATGGCTACACCTTC.

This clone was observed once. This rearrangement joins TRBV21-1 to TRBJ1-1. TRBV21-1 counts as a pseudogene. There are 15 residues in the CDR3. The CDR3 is CAIEGEVHMNTEAFF. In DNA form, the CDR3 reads TGTGCCATCGAGGGGGAGGTTCACATGAACACTGAAGCTTTCTTT.

The CDR3 DNA reads TGTGCCAGCAGCGTAGCTCCATCGGCAGGGGAGGCCGGGGAGCTGTTTTTT. This codes for CASSVAPSAGEAGELFF. The chain uses TRBV9 and TRBJ2-2; D could derive from TRBD1 or TRBD2 (6 bases each). The CDR3 covers 17 residues. Trimming took off 0 bases at V and 6 bases at J, with 18 bases between the two ends. Germline V gene sequence: CDR1 SGDLS, CDR2 YYNGEE.